This record looks at one TCR beta chain sequence and its context. Its matching antigen is unknown. A much bigger clone sits one base away, suggesting this may be a read error. From RNA transcripts, TCR beta CDR3 regions were amplified. An initial round of RT-PCR targeting the TCR CDR3 relied on the HTBI primer set. TCRdb analysed the multiplex PCR reads with MiXCR anew, one entry per CDR3 protein. There are nearly 750,000 distinct CDR3 sequences in the sample; roughly 32% occur only once, and around 30% lies in the top ten. This specimen belongs to a study of T cells in Graves' hyperthyroidism and ophthalmopathy. Findings and caveats of the study: From stable hyperthyroidism, ophthalmopathy was set apart by a 13 V-J model.

The CDR3 spans 14 residues. In germline, CDR1 is DFQATT, CDR2 SNEGSKA (reference sequence). The receptor's source is a woman aged 40 to 50 with Graves' hyperthyroidism. Source material: blood. The chain links TRBV20-1 to TRBJ1-1; D possibly corresponds to TRBD1 (6 bases). The CDR3 region has the DNA TGCAGTGCTAGGCCGGACAGAATGAACACTGAAGCTTTATTT. This codes for CSARPDRMNTEALF.